The source of this T cell receptor (beta chain) is a study of blood T cell repertoires in COVID-19. Germline CDR1 reads ENHRY; CDR2 reads SYGVKD. V was pared by 6 bases and J by 0 bases, with 8 bases between. This CDR3 has 14 amino acids. In the study's own analysis: Quantification of nucleated cells was approximated via reference gene primer amplification. Generated by immunoSEQ multiplex PCR, the TCRdb table keeps only in-frame clones and is missing some. Clonal size and the V and J genes are those of that table, whereas D and trimming came from the DNA. The sample shows roughly 280,000 clones, approximately 86% of them seen only once.

The specimen was peripheral blood. The receptor comes from a man under 40 with active or convalescent COVID-19. The chain is built from TRBV10-3 and TRBJ2-2; D not certain. CDR3 in DNA: TGTGCCATCAGCGACACCTCGAACACCGGGGAGCTGTTTTTT. Its protein is CAISDTSNTGELFF.